This entry describes one TCR beta chain. The data belong to a study of blood T cell repertoires in COVID-19. Across the whole study: Italy, Spain and the United States were the sources of the convalescent and acute COVID-19 samples. T cells, B-cell-depleted T cells, or PBMCs supplied cDNA or gDNA.

This CDR3 contains 12 residues. The germline gives CDR1 SGHAT, CDR2 FQNNGV. The V end was cut by 1 base, the J end by 5 bases, with 6 bases between. The Seattle patients joined while their infection was active and were tracked longitudinally afterward. In the source study's methods: Using reference gene primer amplification, nucleated cell counts were estimated. Here immunoSEQ multiplex PCR was the method, and the copy in TCRdb shows in-frame clones only, minus some. The DNA was the basis for D and trimming; V, J and clone size are from that table. The sample has nearly 90,000 clones; 90% are singletons.

The material sequenced was peripheral blood. The clonotype originates from a man between 18 and 29 years old with COVID-19, enrolled during active disease. The chain couples TRBV11-2 to TRBJ2-7; D remains ambiguous. CDR3 in amino acids: CASSLVSDEQYF. As DNA, the CDR3 is TGTGCCAGCAGCTTAGTATCCGACGAGCAGTACTTC. The variable domain in full, with the rest retrieved from reference TRBV11-2 and TRBJ2-7, is EAGVAQSPRYKIIEKRQSVAFWCNPISGHATLYWYQQILGQGPKLLIQFQNNGVVDDSQLPKDRFSAERLKGVDSTLKIQPAKLEDSAVYLCASSLVSDEQYFGPGTRLTVT.